The rows below give T cell receptor beta chains drawn from one sample of a study of neurological immune-mediated disorders. TCRdb itself ran the 5' RACE reads through MiXCR, one entry per CDR3 protein. The sample has tens of thousands of distinct CDR3 sequences, less than 5.5% seen once. Sequenced: PBMCs. The receptors derive from a man under 40 with multiple sclerosis. Each CDR3 is given with its conserved first and last residue. Each record gives: D gene, clone size, CDR3 length, V gene, J gene, CDR3 DNA, CDR3 protein. A D gene is named only where the DNA matches it firmly. Where a row states a size, it is once, few, many or the class of an expanded clone; other rows omit it.

NA,many,13,TRBV4-1,TRBJ1-1,TGCGCCAGCAGCGACCAAATGAACACTGAAGCTTTCTTT,CASSDQMNTEAFF
NA,few,17,TRBV12-3/TRBV12-4,TRBJ1-2,TGTGCCAGCAGTTTAGGGGTAGGGGGTGGCAGACGCTATGGCTACACCTTC,CASSLGVGGGRRYGYTF
NA,many,15,TRBV20-1,TRBJ2-2,TGCAGTGCTAGTTCCGGTTTAGCGAACACCGGGGAGCTGTTTTTT,CSASSGLANTGELFF
TRBD1,many,15,TRBV5-1,TRBJ1-1,TGCGCCAGCAGCTCCCGAACAGGGGCCGGCACTGAAGCTTTCTTT,CASSSRTGAGTEAFF
TRBD2,NA,16,TRBV5-1,TRBJ2-3,TGCGCCAGCAGCTTGAACAGCGGGGGGGCCACAGATACGCAGTATTTT,CASSLNSGGATDTQYF
TRBD2,many,16,TRBV5-1,TRBJ2-7,TGCGCCAGCAGCGCCTCCTCTAGCGGGGGGGCGTACGAGCAGTACTTC,CASSASSSGGAYEQYF
NA,many,14,TRBV6-5,TRBJ1-1,TGTGCCAGCAGTCCCACACCTATGAACACTGAAGCTTTCTTT,CASSPTPMNTEAFF
NA,many,11,TRBV20-1,TRBJ2-5,TGCAGTGCTAGAGATCTGCGGGAACTAGACTTC,CSARDLRELDF
TRBD2,NA,16,TRBV2,TRBJ2-2,TGTGCCAGCAGTCTAGCGGGGGCCGCGAACACCGGGGAGCTGTTTTTT,CASSLAGAANTGELFF
NA,many,13,TRBV12-3/TRBV12-4,TRBJ1-1,TGTGCCAGCAGGCCGGGCTCATTAACTGAAGCTTTCTTT,CASRPGSLTEAFF
NA,many,16,TRBV15,TRBJ1-5,TGTGCCACCAGCAGAGGAAGAGAACAGCGAGCTCCCCCCCAGCATTTT,CATSRGREQRAPPQHF
NA,few,13,TRBV2,TRBJ2-1,TGTGCCAGCAGTGAAGCGGGGCTACCCCCGGAGTTCTTC,CASSEAGLPPEFF
TRBD1,many,14,TRBV4-2,TRBJ2-3,TGTGCCAGCGGACAGGGGGGATGGACGGATACGCAGTATTTT,CASGQGGWTDTQYF
NA,many,15,TRBV4-1,TRBJ2-1,TGCGCCAGCAGCCGGGGGCAGGGGCCCTACAATGAGCAGTTCTTC,CASSRGQGPYNEQFF
NA,many,16,TRBV27,TRBJ1-5,TGTGCCAGCAGTTTATGGGGGGCGGATAGCAATCAGCCCCAGCATTTT,CASSLWGADSNQPQHF
TRBD2,NA,19,TRBV12-3/TRBV12-4,TRBJ2-5,TGTGCCAGCAGTTTAGCTCCTCCTGTGAGCGGGGGATCAAACCCCCCTCAGTACTTC,CASSLAPPVSGGSNPPQYF
TRBD2,many,17,TRBV5-1,TRBJ2-2,TGCGCCAGCAGCTTGGCGGCCAGCGGGGGGGCCACCGGGGAGCTGTTTTTT,CASSLAASGGATGELFF
NA,few,14,TRBV10-2,TRBJ2-3,TGCGCCAGCAGTGAACGGGCAGGGGCTGATACGCAGTATTTT,CASSERAGADTQYF
NA,many,13,TRBV27,TRBJ1-2,TGTGCCAGCAGTTTATCCCCAGGTGGTGGCTACACCTTC,CASSLSPGGGYTF
NA,many,12,TRBV28,TRBJ1-1,TGTGCCAGCATGAACCGGGGTTGGGAAGCTTTCTTT,CASMNRGWEAFF
NA,many,15,TRBV12-3/TRBV12-4,TRBJ1-1,TGTGCCAGCAGTTTAAGGGGAACATGGAACACTGAAGCTTTCTTT,CASSLRGTWNTEAFF
NA,many,15,TRBV5-6,TRBJ1-2,TGTGCCAGCAGCTCACCCGCGGGTGTCATCTATGGCTACACCTTC,CASSSPAGVIYGYTF
TRBD2,many,15,TRBV4-1,TRBJ2-3,TGCGCCAGCAGCCAAGGCAGCGGGGGGGCAGATACGCAGTATTTT,CASSQGSGGADTQYF
NA,many,16,TRBV29-1,TRBJ2-1,TGCAGCGTGATAGGTTTAACAGGGTGGTCCTACAATGAGCAGTTCTTC,CSVIGLTGWSYNEQFF
TRBD1,many,15,TRBV14,TRBJ1-1,TGTGCCAGCAGCCACGAGCTTTGGACAGGGTCTGAAGCTTTCTTT,CASSHELWTGSEAFF
TRBD1,NA,15,TRBV5-4,TRBJ1-1,TGTGCCAGCAGCTTCGGGGCCAGGGGGGACGCTGAAGCTTTCTTT,CASSFGARGDAEAFF
TRBD1,NA,15,TRBV27,TRBJ1-2,TGTGCCAGCAGTCCGAACCTCGGGACAGGCGATGGCTACACCTTC,CASSPNLGTGDGYTF
NA,few,12,TRBV5-1,TRBJ2-3,TGCGCCAGCAGCTTCGGGCCAGATACGCAGTATTTT,CASSFGPDTQYF
NA,many,13,TRBV7-8,TRBJ1-2,TGTGCCAGCTTCAGTTCTACAGGATATGGCTACACCTTC,CASFSSTGYGYTF
TRBD2,few,16,TRBV10-2,TRBJ2-3,TGCGCCAGCAGTGATTGGACTAGCGGGAAGACAGATACGCAGTATTTT,CASSDWTSGKTDTQYF
NA,NA,14,TRBV5-6,TRBJ2-2,TGTGCCAGCAGCTTCCATACGGGCACCGGGGAGCTGTTTTTT,CASSFHTGTGELFF
NA,many,11,TRBV5-6,TRBJ2-1,TGTGCCAGCAGCTTTTCTTACGAGCAGTTCTTC,CASSFSYEQFF
NA,many,17,TRBV5-1,TRBJ1-1,TGCGCCAGCAGCCCCACCCCCGGGGGGCCTCGAGGCACTGAAGCTTTCTTT,CASSPTPGGPRGTEAFF
TRBD1,many,15,TRBV4-2,TRBJ2-3,TGTGCCAGCAGCCGTAGGACAGGGGATGCAGATACGCAGTATTTT,CASSRRTGDADTQYF
TRBD1,many,15,TRBV10-1,TRBJ2-3,TGCGCCAGCAGTCATGGACAGGGGCAGGTGGATACGCAGTATTTT,CASSHGQGQVDTQYF
NA,many,14,TRBV21-1,TRBJ2-3,TGTGCCAGCAGCAAAGGGACAGTGACAGATACGCAGTATTTT,CASSKGTVTDTQYF
NA,many,13,TRBV20-1,TRBJ1-4,TGCAGTGCTAGTTCCGGGGGGCAAGAAAAACTGTTTTTT,CSASSGGQEKLFF
NA,many,16,TRBV7-8,TRBJ1-5,TGTGCCAGCAGCTCCCGACGGTCCTTAAGCAATCAGCCCCAGAATTTT,CASSSRRSLSNQPQNF
NA,many,15,TRBV9,TRBJ1-1,TGTGCCAGCAGCGTGGAACCTACACCGAACACTGAAGCTTTCTTT,CASSVEPTPNTEAFF
TRBD1,many,12,TRBV20-1,TRBJ1-2,TGCGGGGTAGGCGGACAGGCCTATGGCTACACCTTC,CGVGGQAYGYTF
NA,many,13,TRBV20-1,TRBJ1-1,TGCAGTGCTAGAGGACTGGTGAACACTGAAGCTTTCTTT,CSARGLVNTEAFF
NA,many,12,TRBV12-3/TRBV12-4,TRBJ2-1,TGTGCCAGCAGTTTCGGGGGCAATGAGCAGTTCTTC,CASSFGGNEQFF
NA,many,16,TRBV12-3/TRBV12-4,TRBJ1-5,TGTGCCAGCAGTTCCACAGGGACCCTAATTAATCAGCCCCAGCATTTT,CASSSTGTLINQPQHF
TRBD2,many,15,TRBV5-8,TRBJ2-1,TGTGCCAGCAGCCCCCGAGCGGGGCTCTACAATGAGCAGTTCTTC,CASSPRAGLYNEQFF
NA,many,17,TRBV5-6,TRBJ2-3,TGTGCCAGCAGCTTGGTGAGGCGGGGTGCAGGCACAGATACGCAGTATTTT,CASSLVRRGAGTDTQYF
NA,many,14,TRBV12-3/TRBV12-4,TRBJ1-1,TGTGCCAGCAGTTTAGGACTTAGAAACACTGAAGCTTTCTTT,CASSLGLRNTEAFF
NA,few,15,TRBV2,TRBJ2-1,TGTGCCAGCAGTCGACAGCGAAGCTCCTACAATGAGCAGTTCTTT,CASSRQRSSYNEQFF
TRBD1,many,15,TRBV6-5,TRBJ1-1,TGTGCCAGCAGTTACAACAGGGGGCGAATCCCTGAAGCTTTCTTT,CASSYNRGRIPEAFF
TRBD1,many,15,TRBV20-1,TRBJ2-1,TGCAGTGCGGGCGTACAGGGGAGCTCCTACAATGAGCAGTTCTTC,CSAGVQGSSYNEQFF
NA,many,12,TRBV5-1,TRBJ1-1,TGCGCCAGCAGCGTCGACCGGAGAGGGGCTTTCTTT,CASSVDRRGAFF